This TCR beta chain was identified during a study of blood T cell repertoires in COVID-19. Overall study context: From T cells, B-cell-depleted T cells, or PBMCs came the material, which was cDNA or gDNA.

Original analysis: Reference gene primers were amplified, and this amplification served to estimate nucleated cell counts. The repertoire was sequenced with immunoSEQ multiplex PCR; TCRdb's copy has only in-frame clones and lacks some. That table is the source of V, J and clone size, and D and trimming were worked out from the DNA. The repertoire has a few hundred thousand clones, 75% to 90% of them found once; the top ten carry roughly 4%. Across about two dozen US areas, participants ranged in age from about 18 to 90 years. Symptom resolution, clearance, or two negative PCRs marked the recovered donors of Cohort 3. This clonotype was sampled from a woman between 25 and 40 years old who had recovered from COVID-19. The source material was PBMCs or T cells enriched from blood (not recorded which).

The CDR3 coding sequence is TGTGCCACCAGTGATTTTGGGCAGTCCTATGGCTACACCTTC. This encodes CATSDFGQSYGYTF. The V gene is TRBV24-1, the J gene TRBJ1-2; D not resolved. Trimming cost V 1 base and J 4 bases, with 9 bases left between them. The CDR3 is made up of 14 amino acids. CDR1 is KGHDR and CDR2 is SFDVKD in the germline V gene.